This TCR beta chain was sequenced for a study of blood T cell repertoires in COVID-19. Study as a whole: Acute and convalescent COVID-19 samples came from the United States, Italy and Spain. T cells, B-cell-depleted T cells, or PBMCs supplied cDNA or gDNA.

The CDR3 runs 15 residues. Germline V lookup: CDR1 KGHSY, CDR2 FQNENV. V lost 2 bases to trimming and J lost 1 base; unmatched junction nucleotides: 4. Authors' analysis steps: Amplification of reference gene primers provided the estimated nucleated cell counts. Method: immunoSEQ multiplex PCR; TCRdb's copy keeps in-frame clones and lacks some. D and trimming come from the DNA, and the V and J calls and clone size come from that table. The repertoire holds a few hundred thousand clones, with about three quarters as singletons. This clone was recorded only once. The receptor was derived from a woman aged 70-85 years with acute or convalescent COVID-19. This chain joins TRBV16 and TRBJ1-1, with 7 bases aligning to TRBD1. Source material: peripheral blood. CDR3 region: CASSQRTGPNTEAFF. CDR3 sequence (DNA): TGTGCCAGCAGCCAAAGGACAGGACCGAACACTGAAGCTTTCTTT.